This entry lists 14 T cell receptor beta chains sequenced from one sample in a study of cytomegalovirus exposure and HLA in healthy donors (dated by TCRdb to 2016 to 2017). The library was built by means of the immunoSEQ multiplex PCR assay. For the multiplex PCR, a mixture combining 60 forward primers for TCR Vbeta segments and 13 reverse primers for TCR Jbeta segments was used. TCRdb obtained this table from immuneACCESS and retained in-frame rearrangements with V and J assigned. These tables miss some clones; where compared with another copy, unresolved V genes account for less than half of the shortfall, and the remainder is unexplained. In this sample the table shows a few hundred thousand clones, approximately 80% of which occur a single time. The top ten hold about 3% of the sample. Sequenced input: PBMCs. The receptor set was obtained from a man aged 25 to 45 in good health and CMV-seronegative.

In nucleotides, the CDR3 is TGTGCCAGCAGCTTAGGGACAGGGCCAAACTACGAGCAGTACTTC. Translated, it gives CASSLGTGPNYEQYF. V is TRBV7-6 and J is TRBJ2-7, with 8 bases aligning to TRBD1. V shed 1 base, J shed 3 bases, and the junction held 5 bases outside the gene matches. This CDR3 spans 15 amino acids. Germline V gene sequence: CDR1 SGHVS, CDR2 FNYEAQ. The whole variable domain, filled in from reference TRBV7-6 and TRBJ2-7, reads GAGVSQSPRYKVTKRGQDVALRCDPISGHVSLYWYRQALGQGPEFLTYFNYEAQQDKSGLPNDRFSAERPEGSISTLTIQRTEQRDSAMYRCASSLGTGPNYEQYFGPGTRLTVT.

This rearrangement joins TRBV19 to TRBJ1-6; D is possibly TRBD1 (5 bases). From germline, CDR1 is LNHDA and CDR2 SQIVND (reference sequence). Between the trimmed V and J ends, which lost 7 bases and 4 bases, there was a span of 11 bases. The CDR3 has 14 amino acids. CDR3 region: CASNPGGYNSPLHF. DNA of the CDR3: TGTGCCAGTAACCCGGGGGGTTATAATTCACCCCTCCACTTT.

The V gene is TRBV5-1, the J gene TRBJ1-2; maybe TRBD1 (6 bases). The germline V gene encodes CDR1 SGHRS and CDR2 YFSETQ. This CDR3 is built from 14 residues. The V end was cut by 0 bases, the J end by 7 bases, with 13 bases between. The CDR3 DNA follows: TGCGCCAGCAGCTTGGCCCAGGGGTTCAGTGGCTACACCTTC. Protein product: CASSLAQGFSGYTF.

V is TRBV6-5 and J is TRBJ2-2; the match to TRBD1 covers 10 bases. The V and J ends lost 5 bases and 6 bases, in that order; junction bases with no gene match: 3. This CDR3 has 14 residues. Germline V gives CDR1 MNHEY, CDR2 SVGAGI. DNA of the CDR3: TGTGCCAGCAGTGGGACAGGGGTGTCCGGGGAGCTGTTTTTT. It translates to CASSGTGVSGELFF.

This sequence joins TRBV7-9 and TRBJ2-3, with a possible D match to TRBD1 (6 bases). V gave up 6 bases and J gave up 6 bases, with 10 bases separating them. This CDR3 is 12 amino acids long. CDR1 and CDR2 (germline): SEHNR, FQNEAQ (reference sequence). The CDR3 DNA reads TGTGCCAGCAGTACAGGGTGGGATACGCAGTATTTT. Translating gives CASSTGWDTQYF.

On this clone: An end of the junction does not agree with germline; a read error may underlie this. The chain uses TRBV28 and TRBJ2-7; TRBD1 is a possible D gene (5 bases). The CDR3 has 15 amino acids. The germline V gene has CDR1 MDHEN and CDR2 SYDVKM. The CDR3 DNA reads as TGTGCCAGCAGTTTAGGCCAGGGAATCCCCTACGAGCAGTGCTTC. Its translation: CASSLGQGIPYEQCF.

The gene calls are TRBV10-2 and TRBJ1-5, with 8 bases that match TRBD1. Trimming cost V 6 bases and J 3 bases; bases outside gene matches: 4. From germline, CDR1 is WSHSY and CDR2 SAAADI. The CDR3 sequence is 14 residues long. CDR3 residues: CASREGQVNQPQHF. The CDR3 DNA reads TGCGCCAGCAGGGAGGGACAGGTCAATCAGCCCCAGCATTTT.

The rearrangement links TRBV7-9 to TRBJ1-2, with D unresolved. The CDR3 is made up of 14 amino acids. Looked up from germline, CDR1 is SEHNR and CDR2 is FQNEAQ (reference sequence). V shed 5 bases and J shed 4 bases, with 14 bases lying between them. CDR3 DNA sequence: TGTGCCAGCAGCCTGACAAAGGTCGGCTATGGCTACACCTTC. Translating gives CASSLTKVGYGYTF.

The CDR3 DNA reads TGTGCCAGCAGCCGTGACAGGGGGCTTGTCTCTGGCACTGAAGCTTTCTTT. Translated, it gives CASSRDRGLVSGTEAFF. This chain links TRBV7-2 with TRBJ1-1; TRBD1 matches at 10 bases. V lost 5 bases, J lost 4 bases, and 13 bases stayed unmatched. The CDR3 covers 17 residues. Germline CDR1 is SGHTA and CDR2 is FQGNSA.

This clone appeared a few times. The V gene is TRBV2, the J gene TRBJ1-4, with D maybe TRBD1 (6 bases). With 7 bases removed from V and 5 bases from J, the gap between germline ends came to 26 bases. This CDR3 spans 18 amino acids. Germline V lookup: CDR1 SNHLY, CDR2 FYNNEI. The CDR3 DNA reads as TGTGCCAGCACCCCAGGTCGGACAGCCCAGGCCAGGAATGAAAAACTGTTTTTT. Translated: CASTPGRTAQARNEKLFF.

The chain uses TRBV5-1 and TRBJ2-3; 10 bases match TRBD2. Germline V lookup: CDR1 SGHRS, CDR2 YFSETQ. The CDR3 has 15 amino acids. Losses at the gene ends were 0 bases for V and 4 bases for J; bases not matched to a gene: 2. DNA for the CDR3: TGCGCCAGCAGCTTGGAGCTAGCGGGGGCAGATACGCAGTATTTT. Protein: CASSLELAGADTQYF.

The CDR3 DNA follows: TGTGCCAGCAGCGCTCACTGGCAGGGCGGGGGCAATCAGCCCCAGCATTTT. Translated: CASSAHWQGGGNQPQHF. The V and J genes are TRBV7-8 and TRBJ1-5; D is possibly TRBD1 (5 bases). V was clipped by 5 bases and J by 2 bases, with 19 bases between them. CDR3 length: 17 amino acids. CDR1 and CDR2 from the germline V gene are SGHVS and FQNEAQ.

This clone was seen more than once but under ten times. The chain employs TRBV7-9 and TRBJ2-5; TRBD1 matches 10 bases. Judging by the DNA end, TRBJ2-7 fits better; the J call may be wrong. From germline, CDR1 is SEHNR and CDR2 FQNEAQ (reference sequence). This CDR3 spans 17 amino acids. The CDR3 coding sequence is TGTGCCAGCAGCCCTATTCCGGGACAGGGGCTCTCCTACGAGCAGTACTTC. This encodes CASSPIPGQGLSYEQYF.

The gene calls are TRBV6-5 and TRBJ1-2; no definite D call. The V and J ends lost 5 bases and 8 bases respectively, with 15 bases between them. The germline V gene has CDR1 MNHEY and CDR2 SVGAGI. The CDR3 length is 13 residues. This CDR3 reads CASSPLAGWGYTF. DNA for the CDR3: TGTGCCAGCAGTCCCCTGGCGGGTTGGGGCTACACCTTC.